These T cell receptor beta chains were read from a single sample in a study of cytomegalovirus exposure and HLA in healthy donors. The repertoire was sequenced with immunoSEQ multiplex PCR; TCRdb's copy has only in-frame clones and lacks some. The repertoire holds approximately 170,000 clones, with approximately 81% as singletons. Specimen: PBMCs. Receptors were obtained from a woman aged 45-59 years in good health and CMV-seronegative. Each CDR3 is given with its conserved first and last residue. D genes are given only for firm matches. Clone size appears in some rows only: once, few, many, or a class for an expanded clone.

j_call: TRBJ2-7
d_call: TRBD1
v_call: TRBV28
clone_size: NA
cdr3_nt: TGTGCCAGCAGTATCCGGACAGGGGGAAGGCGCGAGCAGTACTTC
cdr3_aa: CASSIRTGGRREQYF

j_call: TRBJ2-6
d_call: NA
v_call: TRBV6-5
clone_size: NA
cdr3_nt: TGTGCCAGCAGGCCAGGCTCTGGGGCCAACGTCCTGACTTTC
cdr3_aa: CASRPGSGANVLTF

j_call: TRBJ2-3
d_call: TRBD2
v_call: TRBV7-3
clone_size: NA
cdr3_nt: TGTGCCAGCAGCTCCTACGGACTAGCGGGAATAAGCACAAATACGCAGTATTTT
cdr3_aa: CASSSYGLAGISTNTQYF

j_call: TRBJ2-7
d_call: TRBD1
v_call: TRBV28
clone_size: NA
cdr3_nt: TGTGCCAGCTTTCTCGCCCTTCTCGGGGTACAGGGGGTGGGCGAGCAGTACTTC
cdr3_aa: CASFLALLGVQGVGEQYF

j_call: TRBJ1-3
d_call: NA
v_call: TRBV29-1
clone_size: once
cdr3_nt: TGCAGCGTATCCGGGACTCCTGATGGAAACACCATATATTTT
cdr3_aa: CSVSGTPDGNTIYF

j_call: TRBJ2-1
d_call: TRBD2
v_call: TRBV11-1
clone_size: NA
cdr3_nt: TGTGCCAGCAGCCCTCCCTCGGGGGGGAGCTCCTACAATGAGCAGTTCTTC
cdr3_aa: CASSPPSGGSSYNEQFF

j_call: TRBJ2-1
d_call: TRBD2
v_call: TRBV7-2
clone_size: NA
cdr3_nt: TGTGCCAGCAGCACACCCGGGACTAGCGGTTCCTACAATGAGCAGTTCTTC
cdr3_aa: CASSTPGTSGSYNEQFF

j_call: TRBJ2-1
d_call: TRBD2
v_call: TRBV7-3
clone_size: once
cdr3_nt: TGTGCCAGCAGCTTGAGCGGGAACTCCTACAATGAGCAGTTCTTC
cdr3_aa: CASSLSGNSYNEQFF

j_call: TRBJ2-2
d_call: TRBD1
v_call: TRBV11-2
clone_size: NA
cdr3_nt: TGTGCCAGCAGCTTAGTACAGGGGCCCGGGGAGCTGTTTTTT
cdr3_aa: CASSLVQGPGELFF

j_call: TRBJ2-5
d_call: TRBD2
v_call: TRBV18
clone_size: NA
cdr3_nt: TGTGCCAGCTCACCTAATCGGGGGGAGGAGACCCAGTACTTC
cdr3_aa: CASSPNRGEETQYF

j_call: TRBJ1-4
d_call: NA
v_call: TRBV28
clone_size: many
cdr3_nt: TGTGCCAGCAGTTTATCTGGGGGGGCCATAACTAATGAAAAACTGTTTTTT
cdr3_aa: CASSLSGGAITNEKLFF

j_call: TRBJ1-2
d_call: NA
v_call: TRBV6-1
clone_size: few
cdr3_nt: TGTGCCAGCAATGACGGGGGGCAGGGACGATCCCACTATGGCTACACCTTC
cdr3_aa: CASNDGGQGRSHYGYTF

j_call: TRBJ2-1
d_call: TRBD2
v_call: TRBV9
clone_size: few
cdr3_nt: TGTGCCAGCAGCGTAAGCGGGAGTGTAGATGAGCAGTTCTTC
cdr3_aa: CASSVSGSVDEQFF

j_call: TRBJ1-5
d_call: NA
v_call: TRBV28
clone_size: once
cdr3_nt: TGTGCCAGCAGACAACACGGGGATAGCAATCAGCCCCAGCATTTT
cdr3_aa: CASRQHGDSNQPQHF

j_call: TRBJ2-7
d_call: NA
v_call: TRBV2
clone_size: NA
cdr3_nt: TGTGCCAGCAGAGGTCCAGGACTAGGGGGCGAGCAGTACTTC
cdr3_aa: CASRGPGLGGEQYF

j_call: TRBJ1-1
d_call: NA
v_call: TRBV4-3
clone_size: few
cdr3_nt: TGCGCCAGCAGCCAAGGAGGGACCACCCAGGGGAAAGCTTTCTTT
cdr3_aa: CASSQGGTTQGKAFF

j_call: TRBJ2-7
d_call: TRBD1
v_call: TRBV28
clone_size: NA
cdr3_nt: TGTGCCAGCAGTGGACCCGGGACAGGGGTCTACGAGCAGTACTTC
cdr3_aa: CASSGPGTGVYEQYF

j_call: TRBJ2-2
d_call: TRBD2
v_call: TRBV6-5
clone_size: NA
cdr3_nt: TGTGCCAGCAGTTACCAGACTAGCAACACCGGGGAGCTGTTTTTT
cdr3_aa: CASSYQTSNTGELFF

j_call: TRBJ2-5
d_call: NA
v_call: TRBV28
clone_size: NA
cdr3_nt: TGTGCCAGCAGTTTCGCGACTAGGTCGGGGGAGCAGTACTTC
cdr3_aa: CASSFATRSGEQYF

j_call: TRBJ2-5
d_call: TRBD1
v_call: TRBV6-1
clone_size: NA
cdr3_nt: TGTGCCAGCAGGACAGGGGAGACCCAGTACTTC
cdr3_aa: CASRTGETQYF

j_call: TRBJ1-4
d_call: TRBD1
v_call: TRBV6-5
clone_size: NA
cdr3_nt: TGTGCCAGCAGTTACTCGGGACAGGGAGGAGAAAAACTGTTTTTT
cdr3_aa: CASSYSGQGGEKLFF

j_call: TRBJ2-1
d_call: TRBD1
v_call: TRBV6-1
clone_size: NA
cdr3_nt: TGTGCCAGCAGTGACCCGTCTGGGACAGGGACGGGGTGGCAGTTCTTC
cdr3_aa: CASSDPSGTGTGWQFF

j_call: TRBJ1-1
d_call: TRBD1
v_call: TRBV2
clone_size: NA
cdr3_nt: TGTGCCAGCAGTCTCGGACAGGGCCACACTGAAGCTTTCTTT
cdr3_aa: CASSLGQGHTEAFF

j_call: TRBJ1-3
d_call: NA
v_call: TRBV5-3
clone_size: NA
cdr3_nt: TGTGCCAGAAGCTTGGGGGTCAGGGATCACCGCTCTGGAAACACCATATATTTT
cdr3_aa: CARSLGVRDHRSGNTIYF

j_call: TRBJ2-7
d_call: NA
v_call: TRBV4-3
clone_size: few
cdr3_nt: TGCGCCAGCAGCCAAGGGCTAGCCACGTCCTACGAGCAGTACTTC
cdr3_aa: CASSQGLATSYEQYF

j_call: TRBJ2-1
d_call: NA
v_call: TRBV4-3
clone_size: NA
cdr3_nt: TGCGCCAGCAGCCCCTTTTACGGGGGGCTTGTGTATGAGCAGTTCTTC
cdr3_aa: CASSPFYGGLVYEQFF